Included here is one T cell receptor beta chain sequence, with context. Its antigen is not known. This entry is derived from a study of cytomegalovirus exposure and HLA in healthy donors. Researchers ran the PCR with 60 Vbeta and 13 Jbeta primers. Repertoires were generated with immunoSEQ multiplex PCR, while TCRdb's copy carries only in-frame clones and drops some. The sample has about 250,000 clones; 85% are singletons. Findings of the study overall: Only CMV serostatus was available as immune exposure information.

There are 16 residues in the CDR3. V shed 3 bases and J shed 1 base, with 15 bases lying between them. Germline V gives CDR1 SEHNR, CDR2 FQNEAQ (reference sequence). The clonotype comes from a girl aged 2 to 10 in good health and CMV-seronegative. The chain uses TRBV7-9 and TRBJ1-1; D unclear. Sequencing was carried out using PBMCs. The CDR3, as DNA: TGTGCCAGCAGCTTCCCCCAGATTAGAGGGAACACTGAAGCTTTCTTT. It yields the protein CASSFPQIRGNTEAFF.